The next 20 T cell receptor beta chains were all read from a single sample in a study of blood T cells in healthy people across ages. A J-beta primer mix and a sample-barcoded 5' primer were used in a second PCR of roughly 6 to 11 cycles. TCRdb analysed the 5' RACE reads with MiXCR anew, one entry per CDR3 protein. This table has 700,000 or so distinct CDR3 sequences, about 24% appearing once. Sequencing used blood. The receptors originated from a man in his 70s in good health.

The chain recombines TRBV3-1 with TRBJ2-1; a weak D match, TRBD2 (5 bases). The germline V and J ends were trimmed by 2 bases and 7 bases, with 12 bases remaining between them. The CDR3 spans 14 residues. Germline V gene lookup returns CDR1 LGHDT and CDR2 YNNKEL (reference sequence). The CDR3 region has the DNA TGTGCCAGCAGCCAACTAGCACACGAAAATGAGCAGTTCTTC. It specifies CASSQLAHENEQFF.

This clonotype has a handful of counts. The V and J genes are TRBV7-2 and TRBJ1-1; 9 positions match TRBD1. This CDR3 is built from 13 residues. Looked up from germline, CDR1 is SGHTA and CDR2 is FQGNSA. With 1 base clipped from V and 7 bases from J, the junction kept 1 base outside the gene matches. In nucleotides, the CDR3 is TGTGCCAGCAGCTTAGACAGGGGGCGTGAAGCTTTCTTT. This gives the protein CASSLDRGREAFF.

This clonotype was counted between two and nine times. This sequence joins TRBV18 and TRBJ2-3, with D uncertain. V dropped 3 bases and J dropped 0 bases, with 13 bases sitting between them. CDR1 KGHSH and CDR2 LQKENI come from the germline V gene. The CDR3 is made up of 16 amino acids. The CDR3: CASSPGFSWSTDTQYF. The DNA for the CDR3 is TGTGCCAGCTCACCTGGATTTAGCTGGAGCACAGATACGCAGTATTTT.

The chain links TRBV5-1 to TRBJ2-6; D is ambiguous. CDR3 length: 17 amino acids. Per the germline V gene, CDR1 is SGHRS and CDR2 is YFSETQ. V was pared by 0 bases and J by 0 bases, with 10 bases between. CDR3: CASSLVGANSGANVLTF. The CDR3 bases are TGCGCCAGCAGCTTGGTAGGCGCGAACTCTGGGGCCAACGTCCTGACTTTC.

This clonotype was counted only a few times. The gene calls are TRBV20-1 and TRBJ2-2; the match to TRBD2 covers 10 bases. V was pared by 5 bases and J by 0 bases, with 3 bases of the junction left unmatched. Per germline, CDR1 DFQATT and CDR2 SNEGSKA (reference sequence). This CDR3 is 15 amino acids long. CDR3 sequence reads: CSALAGATNTGELFF. As DNA, the CDR3 is TGCAGTGCTCTAGCGGGGGCTACGAACACCGGGGAGCTGTTTTTT.

The chain has TRBV29-1 and TRBJ2-3; D call uncertain. V lost 7 bases and J lost 2, with 10 bases in between. In germline, CDR1 is SQVTM, CDR2 ANQGSEA. The CDR3 length is 12 residues. In DNA, the CDR3 is TGCAGCGAGTCAGATTTCACAGATACGCAGTATTTT. Amino acids: CSESDFTDTQYF.

The chain carries TRBV11-2 and TRBJ2-5; the D gene is possibly TRBD1 (6 bases). V dropped 3 bases and J dropped 4 bases, with 15 bases sitting between them. The CDR3 runs to 15 residues. Germline lookup yields CDR1 SGHAT and CDR2 FQNNGV. CDR3 nucleotide sequence: TGTGCCAGCAGCTTCAAGGGGGTAGGTCGAGAGACCCAGTACTTC. This codes for CASSFKGVGRETQYF.

The genes are TRBV9 and TRBJ1-2; a weak D match, TRBD1 (5 bases). The V end was cut by 4 bases, the J end by 11 bases, with 21 bases between. The CDR3 runs to 14 residues. CDR1 is SGDLS, CDR2 YYNGEE, per germline. The CDR3 region has the DNA TGTGCCAGCAGCATTACCGGGACGGTGCTATATTACACCTTC. As protein: CASSITGTVLYYTF. Together with reference TRBV9 and TRBJ1-2, the CDR3 gives the full variable domain: DSGVTQTPKHLITATGQRVTLRCSPRSGDLSVYWYQQSLDQGLQFLIQYYNGEERAKGNILERFSAQQFPDLHSELNLSSLELGDSALYFCASSITGTVLYYTFGSGTRLTVV.

The chain couples TRBV29-1 to TRBJ2-3; TRBD1 or TRBD2 may be the D gene (5 bases each). This CDR3 has 14 residues. V lost 3 bases to trimming and J lost 0 bases, with 10 bases between them. The germline V gene has CDR1 SQVTM and CDR2 ANQGSEA. The CDR3 DNA sequence: TGCAGCGTTGAGGGGGTAACTAGCACAGATACGCAGTATTTT. Its protein is CSVEGVTSTDTQYF.

J is TRBJ1-1 and V is TRBV5-1; D is unclear. Trimming took off 0 bases at V and 1 base at J, with 7 bases between the two ends. This CDR3 region has 14 residues. Germline V gene lookup returns CDR1 SGHRS and CDR2 YFSETQ. The CDR3 region has the DNA TGCGCCAGCAGCTTGGAAATACCGAACACTGAAGCTTTCTTT. Its translation is CASSLEIPNTEAFF.

This clonotype was detected a few times. The V gene is TRBV11-2, the J gene TRBJ2-5; 7 nucleotides agree with TRBD1. The DNA end lines up better with TRBJ2-7; the J call may be wrong. Germline lookup yields CDR1 SGHAT and CDR2 FQNNGV. This CDR3 is 14 amino acids long. CDR3 sequence: CASSSDRVFNEQYF. CDR3 coding DNA: TGTGCCAGCAGCTCCGACAGGGTGTTCAACGAGCAGTACTTC.

Many counts were recorded for this clonotype. CDR3 in DNA: TGTGCCAGCAGTTGGGGGTACCAAGAGACCCAGTACTTC. Translated: CASSWGYQETQYF. This chain connects TRBV12-3 or TRBV12-4 to TRBJ2-5; the D gene could be TRBD1 or TRBD2 (5 bases each). This CDR3 region has 13 residues. Trimming removed 4 bases at V and 0 bases at J, with 6 bases between.

The chain has TRBV14 and TRBJ2-2, with D possibly being TRBD2 (6 bases). CDR3 length equals 15 residues. Germline V gene lookup returns CDR1 SGHDN and CDR2 FVKESK. Trimming removed 4 bases at V and 7 bases at J, with 16 bases between. The CDR3 loop reads CASSPGGTWFGELFF. The CDR3 nucleotides are TGTGCCAGCAGCCCCGGGGGTACCTGGTTCGGGGAGCTGTTTTTT.

This clonotype turned up a few times. V is TRBV12-3 or TRBV12-4 and J is TRBJ1-2; D may be TRBD1 (5 bases). This CDR3 region has 12 residues. Deletions cut 2 bases from V and 6 bases from J, with 7 bases between. The DNA for the CDR3 is TGTGCCAGCAGTTTAATGACAGATGGCTACACCTTC. Translated: CASSLMTDGYTF.

This chain links TRBV28 with TRBJ2-3; D unresolved. The CDR3 covers 14 residues. Trimming cost V 2 bases and J 8 bases, with 14 bases left between them. Germline CDR1 MDHEN, CDR2 SYDVKM. The CDR3 DNA is TGTGCCAGCAGTTTAAGCCAGGTGCCTGGTACGCAGTATTTT. The encoded protein is CASSLSQVPGTQYF.

The genes are TRBV19 and TRBJ1-2, with 7 bases lining up with TRBD1. Germline CDR1 reads LNHDA; CDR2 reads SQIVND (reference sequence). The length of the CDR3 is 15 residues. V was clipped by 5 bases and J by 5 bases; unmatched bases: 11. This CDR3 is CASSQDRSLLYGYTF. As DNA, the CDR3 is TGTGCCAGTAGTCAGGACAGGTCCCTTCTTTATGGCTACACCTTC.

The chain combines TRBV29-1 with TRBJ2-5; the match to TRBD2 covers 8 bases. Near its end, the DNA agrees better with TRBJ2-1, so the J call may be wrong. The CDR3 spans 12 residues. Germline lookup yields CDR1 SQVTM and CDR2 ANQGSEA. The CDR3: CSGSGSNFEQFF. The CDR3 DNA is TGCAGCGGGAGCGGGAGTAACTTTGAGCAGTTCTTC.

The chain recombines TRBV28 with TRBJ1-1; D not resolved. The CDR3 is made up of 12 amino acids. Germline V gene sequence: CDR1 MDHEN, CDR2 SYDVKM. Trimming stripped 6 bases from V and 4 bases from J, with 9 bases between. CDR3 nucleotide sequence: TGTGCCAGCAGGGAGCCGGCCACTGAAGCTTTCTTT. Translation gives CASREPATEAFF.

This clonotype was observed a single time. The J gene is TRBJ2-7, the V gene TRBV4-1, with D perhaps assigned TRBD1 or TRBD2 (5 bases each). The germline CDR1 and CDR2 sequences are MGHRA and YSYEKL. V lost 4 bases and J lost 6, with 19 bases in between. This CDR3 spans 15 amino acids. The DNA for the CDR3 is TGCGCCAGCAGCCCACTTTCCGGACGGGACCTCGAGCAGTACTTC. It encodes CASSPLSGRDLEQYF.

This clonotype was seen a handful of times. CDR3: CASSLGRGIAKNIQYF. In DNA, the CDR3 is TGTGCCAGCAGTTTAGGGCGGGGGATAGCCAAAAACATTCAGTACTTC. J is TRBJ2-4 and V is TRBV27; 7 bases line up with TRBD2. Germline V lookup: CDR1 MNHEY, CDR2 SMNVEV (reference sequence). The CDR3 loop spans 16 amino acids. The junction had 4 bases not matched to a gene; V was cut back by 2 bases and J by 0 bases.